This is a list of T cell receptor beta chains from one sample in a study of shared clonotypes between healthy human individuals. Clones were sequenced by immunoSEQ multiplex PCR, and TCRdb holds only the in-frame ones, with some missing. This table holds about 2 million clones, roughly 95% found once. The sample taken for sequencing was naive CD8+ T cells sorted from blood. Receptors were obtained from a man between 18 and 35 years old in good health. Each CDR3 is given with its conserved first and last residue. The D gene is left open where the match is weak. Some rows have no size entry. The others give once, few or many, or a class for an expanded clone.

v_gene: TRBV20-1; len: 11; d_gene: -; abundance: few; j_gene: TRBJ2-7; CDR3nt: TGCAGTGCTAGTGTAGCCGGCGAGCAGTACTTC; CDR3aa: CSASVAGEQYF
v_gene: TRBV7-9; len: 13; d_gene: -; abundance: -; j_gene: TRBJ2-1; CDR3nt: TGTGCCAGCAGCCCCATCCCTGGCAATGAGCAGTTCTTC; CDR3aa: CASSPIPGNEQFF
v_gene: TRBV6-5; len: 13; d_gene: -; abundance: -; j_gene: TRBJ1-2; CDR3nt: TGTGCCAGCAGTTGGTCAGGGAGCTATGGCTACACCTTC; CDR3aa: CASSWSGSYGYTF
v_gene: TRBV28; len: 17; d_gene: -; abundance: -; j_gene: TRBJ1-6; CDR3nt: TGTGCCAGCAGTCTGAGGGTCTTCAAACGGCAAGGTTCACCCCTCCACTTT; CDR3aa: CASSLRVFKRQGSPLHF
v_gene: TRBV11-2; len: 15; d_gene: -; abundance: -; j_gene: TRBJ1-6; CDR3nt: TGTGCCAGCAGCTTAGAGCACGGAGAAAATTCACCCCTCCACTTT; CDR3aa: CASSLEHGENSPLHF
v_gene: TRBV10-3; len: 14; d_gene: -; abundance: -; j_gene: TRBJ1-2; CDR3nt: TGTGCCATCAGTGACTCACAAGCTAACTATGGCTACACCTTC; CDR3aa: CAISDSQANYGYTF
v_gene: TRBV6-5; len: 15; d_gene: -; abundance: -; j_gene: TRBJ2-1; CDR3nt: TGTGCCAGCAGCTCCGGCTCCTCCGGGTACAATGAGCAGTTCTTC; CDR3aa: CASSSGSSGYNEQFF
v_gene: TRBV9; len: 13; d_gene: -; abundance: -; j_gene: TRBJ1-1; CDR3nt: TGTGCCAGCAGCGTAGGGGGCAGTGGGGAAGCTTTCTTT; CDR3aa: CASSVGGSGEAFF
v_gene: TRBV27; len: 17; d_gene: TRBD2; abundance: -; j_gene: TRBJ2-7; CDR3nt: TGTGCCAGCAGTTTAAATGGAGGGACTATCTACTACGGCGAGCAGTACTTC; CDR3aa: CASSLNGGTIYYGEQYF
v_gene: TRBV27; len: 14; d_gene: -; abundance: -; j_gene: TRBJ1-6; CDR3nt: TGTGCCAGCAGGGGGTTGGGGGTCGGTTCACCCCTCCACTTT; CDR3aa: CASRGLGVGSPLHF
v_gene: TRBV9; len: 17; d_gene: -; abundance: -; j_gene: TRBJ2-2; CDR3nt: TGTGCCAGCAGCGTAGATGGGGGGTTATCACGCTCCGGGGAGCTGTTTTTT; CDR3aa: CASSVDGGLSRSGELFF
v_gene: TRBV27; len: 16; d_gene: TRBD2; abundance: -; j_gene: TRBJ2-7; CDR3nt: TGTGCCAGCAGTCCCGGGACTAGCTGGAGCTCCTACGAGCAGTACTTC; CDR3aa: CASSPGTSWSSYEQYF
v_gene: TRBV6-5; len: 16; d_gene: -; abundance: -; j_gene: TRBJ1-4; CDR3nt: TGTGCCAGCAGTTTACTACCGCCGGGGTTCCGGGAAAAACTGTTTTTT; CDR3aa: CASSLLPPGFREKLFF
v_gene: TRBV5-6; len: 15; d_gene: TRBD1; abundance: once; j_gene: TRBJ1-1; CDR3nt: TGTGCCAGCAGCTCCGGGGACAGGGGATCCACTGAAGCTTTCTTT; CDR3aa: CASSSGDRGSTEAFF
v_gene: TRBV30; len: 13; d_gene: -; abundance: -; j_gene: TRBJ1-2; CDR3nt: TGTGCCTGGAGTGTACAGGATTTTTATGGCTACACCTTC; CDR3aa: CAWSVQDFYGYTF
v_gene: TRBV19; len: 12; d_gene: -; abundance: -; j_gene: TRBJ2-7; CDR3nt: TGTGCCAGTAGCCCACCCGGGGGCGAGCAGTACTTC; CDR3aa: CASSPPGGEQYF
v_gene: TRBV4-3; len: 16; d_gene: TRBD2; abundance: -; j_gene: TRBJ2-7; CDR3nt: TGCGCCAGCAGCCAAGATACGCGGGAGGCTGTGTACGAGCAGTACTTC; CDR3aa: CASSQDTREAVYEQYF
v_gene: TRBV6-5; len: 14; d_gene: -; abundance: -; j_gene: TRBJ2-1; CDR3nt: TGTGCCAGCAGTTACTCGCGTTTCTACAATGAGCAGTTCTTC; CDR3aa: CASSYSRFYNEQFF
v_gene: TRBV9; len: 15; d_gene: -; abundance: once; j_gene: TRBJ1-2; CDR3nt: TGTGCCAGCAGCGCCCCGGACCGGGTTAACTATGGCTACACCTTC; CDR3aa: CASSAPDRVNYGYTF
v_gene: TRBV4-3; len: 17; d_gene: -; abundance: -; j_gene: TRBJ2-1; CDR3nt: TGCGCCAGCAGCCAAGAAGGGGGAGACACGTCCTACAATGAGCAGTTCTTC; CDR3aa: CASSQEGGDTSYNEQFF
v_gene: TRBV4-2; len: 17; d_gene: TRBD2; abundance: -; j_gene: TRBJ2-1; CDR3nt: TGTGCCAGCAGCCAAGACCCCAGCGGGGGGATTTACAATGAGCAGTTCTTC; CDR3aa: CASSQDPSGGIYNEQFF
v_gene: TRBV16; len: 13; d_gene: -; abundance: -; j_gene: TRBJ1-1; CDR3nt: TGTGCCAGCAGCCAATCCGGGGGAACTGAAGCTTTCTTT; CDR3aa: CASSQSGGTEAFF
v_gene: TRBV19; len: 14; d_gene: -; abundance: -; j_gene: TRBJ2-7; CDR3nt: TGTGCCAGTAGTATAGACAGGGCAGTCCCCGAGCAGTACTTC; CDR3aa: CASSIDRAVPEQYF
v_gene: TRBV29-1; len: 13; d_gene: TRBD1; abundance: -; j_gene: TRBJ1-2; CDR3nt: TGCAGCGTGTGGACAGGCTCCCTTTATGGCTACACCTTC; CDR3aa: CSVWTGSLYGYTF
v_gene: TRBV5-5; len: 15; d_gene: TRBD2; abundance: -; j_gene: TRBJ2-3; CDR3nt: TGTGCCAGCAGCTTGAGCGGGAGGGCCAAAGATACGCAGTATTTT; CDR3aa: CASSLSGRAKDTQYF
v_gene: TRBV11-2; len: 15; d_gene: TRBD1; abundance: -; j_gene: TRBJ2-2; CDR3nt: TGTGCCAGCAGCTTAGCCGGGACAGGGATCGGGGAGCTGTTTTTT; CDR3aa: CASSLAGTGIGELFF
v_gene: TRBV11-2; len: 16; d_gene: -; abundance: once; j_gene: TRBJ1-6; CDR3nt: TGTGCCAGCAGCAAAGGCCCCGGGACGGGGAATTCACCCCTCCACTTT; CDR3aa: CASSKGPGTGNSPLHF
v_gene: TRBV11-2; len: 14; d_gene: TRBD1; abundance: -; j_gene: TRBJ2-7; CDR3nt: TGTGCCAGCAGCCAGGGGGCAGGGGACTACGAGCAGTACTTC; CDR3aa: CASSQGAGDYEQYF
v_gene: TRBV6-5; len: 14; d_gene: -; abundance: -; j_gene: TRBJ1-2; CDR3nt: TGTGCCGTAAAAAGGGGGACCACTAACTATGGCTACACCTTC; CDR3aa: CAVKRGTTNYGYTF
v_gene: TRBV5-6; len: 15; d_gene: TRBD2; abundance: -; j_gene: TRBJ2-7; CDR3nt: TGTGCCAGCAGCTTAGCGGGAGAAACCTCCTACGAGCAGTACTTC; CDR3aa: CASSLAGETSYEQYF
v_gene: TRBV9; len: 13; d_gene: TRBD2; abundance: -; j_gene: TRBJ2-7; CDR3nt: TGTGCCAGCAGCGGGACTAGTGTTTACGAGCAGTACTTC; CDR3aa: CASSGTSVYEQYF
v_gene: TRBV5-6; len: 15; d_gene: TRBD2; abundance: -; j_gene: TRBJ2-5; CDR3nt: TGTGCCAGCAGCTTGTTCGGCGGGGGGCAAGAGACCCAGTACTTC; CDR3aa: CASSLFGGGQETQYF
v_gene: TRBV5-6; len: 13; d_gene: -; abundance: -; j_gene: TRBJ2-7; CDR3nt: TGTGCCAGCAGCGTCGGGCCGATCTACGAGCAGTACTTC; CDR3aa: CASSVGPIYEQYF
v_gene: TRBV11-2; len: 12; d_gene: -; abundance: -; j_gene: TRBJ2-1; CDR3nt: TGTGCCAGCAGCTTAGAGTACAATGAGCAGTTCTTC; CDR3aa: CASSLEYNEQFF
v_gene: TRBV23-1; len: 19; d_gene: -; abundance: -; j_gene: TRBJ2-6; CDR3nt: TGCGCCAGCTCTCCTTGGCGGGACAACTCTTTCTCTGGGGCCAACGTCCTGACTTTC; CDR3aa: CASSPWRDNSFSGANVLTF
v_gene: TRBV9; len: 12; d_gene: -; abundance: once; j_gene: TRBJ2-7; CDR3nt: TGTGCCAGCAGCCCCAGTGGGGACGAGCAGTACTTC; CDR3aa: CASSPSGDEQYF
v_gene: TRBV27; len: 16; d_gene: TRBD2; abundance: -; j_gene: TRBJ2-1; CDR3nt: TGTGCCAGCAGTTTAGGGGGACTAGCAACGGGCAATGAGCAGTTCTTC; CDR3aa: CASSLGGLATGNEQFF
v_gene: TRBV4-1; len: 12; d_gene: -; abundance: -; j_gene: TRBJ2-1; CDR3nt: TGCGCCAGCAGCCAAGTCGTTACTGAGCAGTTCTTC; CDR3aa: CASSQVVTEQFF
v_gene: TRBV7-2; len: 15; d_gene: -; abundance: -; j_gene: TRBJ1-3; CDR3nt: TGTGCCAGCAGCTTAGTGAATCCCTCTGGAAACACCATATATTTT; CDR3aa: CASSLVNPSGNTIYF
v_gene: TRBV30; len: 13; d_gene: -; abundance: -; j_gene: TRBJ2-7; CDR3nt: TGTGCCTGGAGTCGGGCTGGTTTGGGCGAGCAGTACTTC; CDR3aa: CAWSRAGLGEQYF
v_gene: TRBV6-1; len: 13; d_gene: -; abundance: -; j_gene: TRBJ1-3; CDR3nt: TGTGCCGGATACGGGGGTTCTGGAAACACCATATATTTT; CDR3aa: CAGYGGSGNTIYF
v_gene: TRBV5-1; len: 16; d_gene: -; abundance: -; j_gene: TRBJ2-7; CDR3nt: TGCGCCAGCAGCTTGGCCCCCGAACGAGAAGGCCACGAGCAGTACTTC; CDR3aa: CASSLAPEREGHEQYF
v_gene: TRBV7-9; len: 15; d_gene: TRBD1; abundance: -; j_gene: TRBJ1-2; CDR3nt: TGTGCCAGCAGCTTCTCTAGACAGGGGGCTCAGGGCTACACCTTC; CDR3aa: CASSFSRQGAQGYTF
v_gene: TRBV2; len: 14; d_gene: -; abundance: -; j_gene: TRBJ1-2; CDR3nt: TGTGCCAGCAGTGAAACGGAGGGAGTCTATGGCTACACCTTC; CDR3aa: CASSETEGVYGYTF
v_gene: TRBV6-1; len: 15; d_gene: -; abundance: few; j_gene: TRBJ1-5; CDR3nt: TGTGCCAGCAGTGAAGGGGGCAGGACTAATCAGCCCCAGCATTTT; CDR3aa: CASSEGGRTNQPQHF
v_gene: TRBV28; len: 19; d_gene: -; abundance: once; j_gene: TRBJ1-6; CDR3nt: TGTGCCAGCAGTTTAGGAGGGGGTCTTGATAATTCCTATAATTCACCCCTCCACTTT; CDR3aa: CASSLGGGLDNSYNSPLHF